This is a list of T cell receptor beta chains from one sample in a study of T cells in Graves' hyperthyroidism and ophthalmopathy. TCRdb processed the multiplex PCR reads anew with MiXCR; each CDR3 protein has one entry. Of approximately 370,000 distinct CDR3 sequences in the sample, about 18% were seen once. Sequenced sample: blood. Source of these receptors: a woman under 40 with Graves' hyperthyroidism that later progressed to Graves' ophthalmopathy. The CDR3 runs from the conserved cysteine through the conserved F or W. The D gene is left open where the match is weak. Only part of the rows carry a size: once, few, many, or a class if the clone is expanded.

v_call: TRBV28; j_call: TRBJ2-3; d_call: -; clone_size: few; cdr3_nt: TGTGGAGTTCAGGGGTTCGGCACAGATACGCAGTATTTT; cdr3_aa: CGVQGFGTDTQYF
v_call: TRBV7-9; j_call: TRBJ1-1; d_call: TRBD1; clone_size: few; cdr3_nt: TGTGCCAGCAGCGGGGACAGGGGGAACACTGAAGCTTTCTTT; cdr3_aa: CASSGDRGNTEAFF
v_call: TRBV3-1; j_call: TRBJ1-1; d_call: TRBD1; clone_size: many; cdr3_nt: TGTGCCAGCAGCTACTACGGAAGGGGGGCAGGGGGTTTCACTGAAGCTTTCTTT; cdr3_aa: CASSYYGRGAGGFTEAFF
v_call: TRBV6-1; j_call: TRBJ1-1; d_call: TRBD1; clone_size: -; cdr3_nt: TGTGCCAGCAGGCCATACAGGGGGTACACTGAAGCTCTCTTT; cdr3_aa: CASRPYRGYTEALF
v_call: TRBV29-1; j_call: TRBJ1-5; d_call: TRBD1; clone_size: many; cdr3_nt: TGCAGCGTTGGGGGACAGGGGAATCAGCCCCAGCATTTT; cdr3_aa: CSVGGQGNQPQHF
v_call: TRBV27; j_call: TRBJ2-7; d_call: -; clone_size: many; cdr3_nt: TGTGCCAGCAGTTTACGAGGGCATTTTTCCTACGAGCAGTACTTC; cdr3_aa: CASSLRGHFSYEQYF
v_call: TRBV18; j_call: TRBJ2-5; d_call: -; clone_size: many; cdr3_nt: TGTGCCAGCTCACCACGGGGCAGGGAGACCCAGTACTTC; cdr3_aa: CASSPRGRETQYF
v_call: TRBV28; j_call: TRBJ1-5; d_call: -; clone_size: many; cdr3_nt: TGTGCCAGCAGTTTATTCCTCGGGACGGGGAGAAGTTTCAGCAATCAGCCCCAGCATTTT; cdr3_aa: CASSLFLGTGRSFSNQPQHF
v_call: TRBV9; j_call: TRBJ2-5; d_call: -; clone_size: -; cdr3_nt: TGTGCCAGCAGCACACTAGGGGATAGGGAGACCCAGTACTTC; cdr3_aa: CASSTLGDRETQYF
v_call: TRBV28; j_call: TRBJ2-5; d_call: TRBD2; clone_size: many; cdr3_nt: TGTGCCAGCAGTTTAGCAGCTAGCGGGAGGCTCGGAGAGACCCAGTACTTC; cdr3_aa: CASSLAASGRLGETQYF
v_call: TRBV2; j_call: TRBJ2-1; d_call: -; clone_size: many; cdr3_nt: TGTGCCAGCAGTGTTGGGACGAGCTCCTACAATGAGCAGTTCTTC; cdr3_aa: CASSVGTSSYNEQFF
v_call: TRBV20-1; j_call: TRBJ2-7; d_call: TRBD2; clone_size: many; cdr3_nt: TGCAGTGCTAGAGATGGCGGGGGTAAGGCCTACGAGCAGTACTTC; cdr3_aa: CSARDGGGKAYEQYF
v_call: TRBV11-2; j_call: TRBJ2-1; d_call: -; clone_size: -; cdr3_nt: TGTGCCAGCAGCCAAGACCCCTCCCCCTACAATGAGCAGTTCTTC; cdr3_aa: CASSQDPSPYNEQFF
v_call: TRBV28; j_call: TRBJ1-6; d_call: TRBD1; clone_size: many; cdr3_nt: TGTGCCAGCAGGGACAGGGAGGGGTCCTATAATTCACCCCTCCACTTT; cdr3_aa: CASRDREGSYNSPLHF
v_call: TRBV12-3/TRBV12-4; j_call: TRBJ2-1; d_call: -; clone_size: -; cdr3_nt: -; cdr3_aa: CASSSSLALYNEQFF
v_call: TRBV28; j_call: TRBJ1-2; d_call: TRBD1; clone_size: many; cdr3_nt: TGTGCCAGCAGTACCCGGACAGGGGGAAACTATGGCTACACCTTC; cdr3_aa: CASSTRTGGNYGYTF
v_call: TRBV19; j_call: TRBJ2-7; d_call: TRBD2; clone_size: many; cdr3_nt: TGTGCCAGTAGTACTAGCGGATACGAGCAGTACTTC; cdr3_aa: CASSTSGYEQYF
v_call: TRBV2; j_call: TRBJ2-1; d_call: TRBD1; clone_size: -; cdr3_nt: TGTGCCAGCAGTGAAAACAGGGGGCTCTACAATGAGCAGTTCTTC; cdr3_aa: CASSENRGLYNEQFF
v_call: TRBV2; j_call: TRBJ1-6; d_call: -; clone_size: many; cdr3_nt: TGTGCCAGCAGTGAGAAGAGCTCCTATAATTCACCCCTCCACTTT; cdr3_aa: CASSEKSSYNSPLHF
v_call: TRBV30; j_call: TRBJ2-7; d_call: TRBD2; clone_size: many; cdr3_nt: TGTGCCTGGAGTCGGACTAGCGGGGACGAGCAGTACTTC; cdr3_aa: CAWSRTSGDEQYF
v_call: TRBV20-1; j_call: TRBJ2-7; d_call: TRBD1; clone_size: many; cdr3_nt: TGCAGTGCTCACCCGGCCAGGGGGTTCAACGAGCAGTACTTC; cdr3_aa: CSAHPARGFNEQYF
v_call: TRBV11-2; j_call: TRBJ1-1; d_call: -; clone_size: many; cdr3_nt: TGTGCCAGCAGCTTAGGGGCAGGGGCCACTGAAGCTTTCTTT; cdr3_aa: CASSLGAGATEAFF
v_call: TRBV6-2/TRBV6-3; j_call: TRBJ2-3; d_call: TRBD2; clone_size: many; cdr3_nt: TGTGCCAGCAGTTACCCGCGATTGATTGGGACTAGCGGATCCACAGATACGCAGTATTTT; cdr3_aa: CASSYPRLIGTSGSTDTQYF
v_call: TRBV28; j_call: TRBJ2-1; d_call: -; clone_size: many; cdr3_nt: TGTGCCAGCAGTTTAGGGGGGGCCAACAGGGGTGAGCAGTTCTTC; cdr3_aa: CASSLGGANRGEQFF
v_call: TRBV11-2; j_call: TRBJ2-3; d_call: -; clone_size: many; cdr3_nt: TGTGCCAGCAGCTTTGGGAACACCCTTTACACAGATACGCAGTATTTT; cdr3_aa: CASSFGNTLYTDTQYF
v_call: TRBV20-1; j_call: TRBJ1-1; d_call: -; clone_size: few; cdr3_nt: TGCAGTGAAGAAGCGGCGGACAGTTGGACTGAAGCTTTCTTT; cdr3_aa: CSEEAADSWTEAFF
v_call: TRBV12-3/TRBV12-4; j_call: TRBJ1-2; d_call: -; clone_size: -; cdr3_nt: TGTGCCAGCAGTTCCCCGGGACTGGACTATGGCTACACCTTC; cdr3_aa: CASSSPGLDYGYTF
v_call: TRBV28; j_call: TRBJ2-7; d_call: -; clone_size: -; cdr3_nt: TGTGCCAGCAGTCCGGGCCAGGGTCTGAGAAACGAGCAGTACTTC; cdr3_aa: CASSPGQGLRNEQYF
v_call: TRBV29-1; j_call: TRBJ2-1; d_call: TRBD1; clone_size: many; cdr3_nt: TGCAGCGTTGAAGATCAGCGAACAGGGGTCTACAATGAGCAGTTCTTC; cdr3_aa: CSVEDQRTGVYNEQFF
v_call: TRBV6-1; j_call: TRBJ1-5; d_call: -; clone_size: many; cdr3_nt: TGTGCCAGCAGGCCAGGCTCCCAAAATCAGCCCCAGCATTTT; cdr3_aa: CASRPGSQNQPQHF
v_call: TRBV5-1; j_call: TRBJ2-2; d_call: -; clone_size: many; cdr3_nt: TGCGCCAGCAGCTTGAGGTCAGGGGCGAACACCGGGGAGCTGTTTTTT; cdr3_aa: CASSLRSGANTGELFF
v_call: TRBV6-5; j_call: TRBJ2-5; d_call: -; clone_size: many; cdr3_nt: TGTGCCAGCAGTTACCAGGGGATCCTTGGGGAGACCCAGTACTTC; cdr3_aa: CASSYQGILGETQYF
v_call: TRBV27; j_call: TRBJ2-3; d_call: -; clone_size: many; cdr3_nt: TGTGCCAGCAGTTTTTTAGGGGGGTTGAGGGACCCTGACCTCACAGATACGCAGTATTTT; cdr3_aa: CASSFLGGLRDPDLTDTQYF
v_call: TRBV7-2; j_call: TRBJ2-3; d_call: -; clone_size: many; cdr3_nt: TGTGCCAGCAGCTTACAGACCCACCGCGATACGCAGTATTTT; cdr3_aa: CASSLQTHRDTQYF
v_call: TRBV30; j_call: TRBJ1-5; d_call: -; clone_size: many; cdr3_nt: TGTGCCTGGACTTCAGGGGCCCAGGGCAATCAGCCCCAGCATTTT; cdr3_aa: CAWTSGAQGNQPQHF
v_call: TRBV10-3; j_call: TRBJ2-1; d_call: TRBD1; clone_size: many; cdr3_nt: TGTGCCATCAGTGCCGGGACAGGGATTTACAATGAGCAGTTCTTC; cdr3_aa: CAISAGTGIYNEQFF
v_call: TRBV28; j_call: TRBJ2-5; d_call: -; clone_size: -; cdr3_nt: TGTGCCAGCAGTCACAGGGAATCTATAAAAGAGACCCAGTACTTC; cdr3_aa: CASSHRESIKETQYF
v_call: TRBV12-3/TRBV12-4; j_call: TRBJ2-2; d_call: -; clone_size: -; cdr3_nt: TGTGCCAGCAGTTTGTTGAGACCGAACACCGGGGAGCTGTTTTTT; cdr3_aa: CASSLLRPNTGELFF
v_call: TRBV27; j_call: TRBJ2-7; d_call: TRBD1; clone_size: many; cdr3_nt: TGTGCCAGCAGTCCGGACAGGATCGTCTCCTACGAGCAGTACTTC; cdr3_aa: CASSPDRIVSYEQYF
v_call: TRBV27; j_call: TRBJ2-3; d_call: -; clone_size: -; cdr3_nt: TGTGCCAGCAGGCATCGGGGAGGGGGGCATCGGACGCAGTATTTT; cdr3_aa: CASRHRGGGHRTQYF
v_call: TRBV27; j_call: TRBJ2-7; d_call: TRBD2; clone_size: many; cdr3_nt: TGTGCCAGCATGACTAGCGGGAGAACCTACGAGCAGTACTTC; cdr3_aa: CASMTSGRTYEQYF
v_call: TRBV20-1; j_call: TRBJ1-6; d_call: -; clone_size: -; cdr3_nt: TGCAGTGCTGGAGTTAGGGTTACGGGGATGGCCCTCCACTTT; cdr3_aa: CSAGVRVTGMALHF
v_call: TRBV19; j_call: TRBJ1-1; d_call: -; clone_size: -; cdr3_nt: TGTGCCAGTAGTTGGACGGAGAACACTGAAGCTTTCTTT; cdr3_aa: CASSWTENTEAFF